This TCR beta chain stems from a study of T cells after posttransplantation cyclophosphamide. Regarding the study as a whole: Donor-recipient repertoire similarity was low at 1-2 months, rising over year one. Recipient CMV seropositivity and CMV reactivation strongly tracked TRB clonality. Tissue-infiltrating T cells from skin or gut overlapped little with blood T cells.

CDR3 size: 22 residues. Per germline, CDR1 LGHNA and CDR2 YSLEER. Cyclophosphamide on days +3 and +4 followed busulfan-fludarabine conditioning and a marrow graft. Profiled with immunoSEQ multiplex PCR; TCRdb holds only in-frame clones, not every one. The sample records fewer than 2,000 clones, approximately 67% being singletons. Concerning this clone itself: Antigen unknown. A far larger clone is off by one base, so a read error is likely. The same CDR3 can be traced to other DNA sequences in this sample.

Material: CD8+ T cells sorted from PBMCs, obtained after allogeneic stem cell transplant with posttransplant cyclophosphamide. The gene calls are TRBV4-3 and TRBJ2-6; perhaps TRBD1 as D (6 bases). The origin of this receptor is a young adult male patient who received an allogeneic stem cell transplant from a related donor, was CMV-positive, and had acute GVHD only. The graft donor may account for some of the T cells. This chain's CDR3 is CSSSQDLMTVDSLFAGANVLTF. The CDR3 DNA is TGCTCCAGCAGCCAAGATCTTATGACGGTGGACAGTTTATTTGCTGGGGCCAACGTCCTGACTTTC.